This T cell receptor beta chain appears in the sequencing data of a study of T cell responses to AZD1222 COVID-19 vaccine. General study points: Vaccine-related CD4 TCRs covered spike, predominating at 160-218 and 743-854.

Here immunoSEQ multiplex PCR was the method, and the copy in TCRdb shows in-frame clones only, minus some. The sample has about 110,000 clones, approximately 92% seen once. Concerning this clone itself: Antigen unknown.

This CDR3 is 11 amino acids long. The V end was cut by 7 bases, the J end by 10 bases, with 13 bases between. Germline values: CDR1 SNHLY, CDR2 FYNNEI. This chain links TRBV2 with TRBJ1-1, with no clear D. This receptor was identified in an adult who received the AZD1222 COVID-19 vaccine. The specimen comprised peripheral blood, sampled 28 days after the second AZD1222 dose. In nucleotides, the CDR3 is TGTGCCAGCAACCCGTGGTTGGTAGCTTTCTTT. Its protein is CASNPWLVAFF.